The 18 T cell receptor beta chains reported below all come from one sample, sequenced in a study of Graves' ophthalmopathy and Graves' hyperthyroidism. The sequenced template was RNA, covering the TCR beta CDR3 region. HTBI-primed first-round RT-PCR preceded second-round multiplex PCR. MiXCR, run by TCRdb on the multiplex PCR reads, gives a single entry per CDR3 protein. The repertoire holds 600,000 to 700,000 distinct CDR3 sequences, with about two fifths as singletons. What was sequenced was peripheral blood. These receptors originate from an adult man with Graves' ophthalmopathy.

This rearrangement joins TRBV25-1 to TRBJ2-5; 11 nucleotides agree with TRBD2. The germline CDR1 and CDR2 sequences are MGHDK and SYGVNS. V gave up 5 bases and J gave up 5 bases; unmatched junction bases: 13. CDR3 length: 17 residues. CDR3 region: CASSYSLLAGGRETQYF. Here the CDR3 DNA reads TGTGCCAGCAGTTACTCGTTGCTAGCGGGAGGTCGTGAGACCCAGTACTTC.

The chain carries TRBV29-1 and TRBJ1-4; D uncertain. Trimming shortened V by 8 bases and J by 3 bases, and 10 bases separated the two germline ends. Germline V gives CDR1 SQVTM, CDR2 ANQGSEA. The CDR3 loop spans 12 amino acids. CDR3 amino acids: CSSPRSNEKLFF. In DNA form, the CDR3 reads TGCAGCTCACCACGGTCTAATGAAAAACTGTTTTTT. The variable domain in full, with the rest retrieved from reference TRBV29-1 and TRBJ1-4, is SAVISQKPSRDICQRGTSLTIQCQVDSQVTMMFWYRQQPGQSLTLIATANQGSEATYESGFVIDKFPISRPNLTFSTLTVSNMSPEDSSIYLCSSPRSNEKLFFGSGTQLSVL.

Comments on this clonotype: Since a much larger clone is just one base distant, this may be a read error. The chain is built from TRBV7-2 and TRBJ2-7; 9 bases agree with TRBD1. The germline gives CDR1 SGHTA, CDR2 FQGNSA. The V and J ends lost 5 bases and 6 bases, in that order; junction bases with no gene match: 5. The CDR3 runs to 13 residues. The CDR3 loop is CASSPGTGFEQYF. CDR3 DNA: TGTGCCAGCAGCCCCGGGACAGGGTTCGAGCAGTACTTC.

The chain is built from TRBV6-1 and TRBJ1-6, with a tentative D call TRBD1 (5 bases). Germline loops: CDR1 MNHNS, CDR2 SASEGT. Trimming took off 1 base at V and 5 bases at J, with 15 bases between the two ends. The CDR3 has 17 amino acids. DNA for the CDR3: TGTGCCAGCAGTGAAGGGTGGCAGGGAGAAGATAATTCACCCCTCCACTTT. Translated: CASSEGWQGEDNSPLHF.

This clonotype was seen repeatedly, ten times or more. The genes are TRBV6-6 and TRBJ2-7; D is unclear. Trimming cost V 7 bases and J 4 bases, with 8 bases left between them. CDR1 and CDR2 from the germline V gene are MNHNY and SVGAGI (reference sequence). This CDR3 is built from 11 residues. This chain's CDR3 is CASNSGYEQYF. The CDR3 DNA sequence: TGTGCCAGCAACTCCGGGTACGAGCAGTACTTC.

V and J are TRBV19 and TRBJ1-2; 9 bases fit TRBD1. CDR1 LNHDA and CDR2 SQIVND come from the germline V gene (reference sequence). The J segment lost 5 bases and the V segment lost 3 bases, leaving 10 bases of the junction unmatched. CDR3 length equals 16 residues. The CDR3 bases are TGTGCCAGTAGTATCTACGGGACAGGGATGGGATATGGCTACACCTTC. Translation: CASSIYGTGMGYGYTF.

This chain uses TRBV29-1 with TRBJ2-5; TRBD2 matches at 14 bases. Germline V CDR1 and CDR2: SQVTM, ANQGSEA. The CDR3 extends over 13 amino acids. The trim removed 7 bases at V and 4 bases at J, leaving 2 bases unmatched. CDR3 sequence reads: CSAGLAGVETQYF. CDR3 sequence (DNA): TGCAGCGCGGGACTAGCGGGAGTAGAGACCCAGTACTTC.

This clonotype turned up a few times. The V and J genes are TRBV24-1 and TRBJ1-2, with TRBD1 identical over 12 bases. V lost 0 bases to trimming and J lost 3 bases; unmatched junction nucleotides: 7. The CDR3 extends over 18 amino acids. Germline loops: CDR1 KGHDR, CDR2 SFDVKD. The CDR3: CATSDLTGTGGAYYGYTF. In nucleotides, the CDR3 is TGTGCCACCAGTGATTTGACCGGGACAGGGGGCGCCTACTATGGCTACACCTTC.

V is TRBV7-9 and J is TRBJ1-6, with TRBD1 matching 7 bases. CDR3 length: 15 residues. V trimming: 6 bases; J trimming: 9 bases; junction bases outside the gene matches: 11. Per germline, CDR1 SEHNR and CDR2 FQNEAQ (reference sequence). The CDR3, as DNA: TGTGCCAGCAGGGGTTCGGGACAGTCCGTTTCACCCCTCCACTTT. Protein: CASRGSGQSVSPLHF.

This clonotype was counted ten times or more. This chain joins TRBV25-1 and TRBJ1-5; no definite D call. The CDR3 runs 14 residues. Trimming cost V 1 base and J 6 bases, with 10 bases left between them. Per the germline V gene, CDR1 is MGHDK and CDR2 is SYGVNS. The DNA for the CDR3 is TGTGCCAGCAGTGAATCCGGGGTGGGTCAGCCCCAGCATTTT. It translates to CASSESGVGQPQHF.

This sequence joins TRBV6-2 or TRBV6-3 and TRBJ1-2, with unresolved D. The CDR3 has 16 amino acids. V lost 10 bases, J lost 2 bases, and 23 bases lay in between. Germline loops: CDR1 MNHEY, CDR2 SVGEGT. The CDR3 DNA reads as TGTGCCACCTTCGCCCTTACCACGACGGGGAACTATGGCTACACCTTC. Translated, it gives CATFALTTTGNYGYTF.

This clonotype has at least ten counts. The J gene is TRBJ1-6, the V gene TRBV7-9; 11 positions agree with TRBD1. The CDR3 runs to 17 residues. The V gene's germline CDR1 is SEHNR and CDR2 FQNEAQ (reference sequence). V was pared by 4 bases and J by 6 bases, with 8 bases of the junction left unmatched. CDR3 nucleotides: TGTGCCAGCAGCTCCCTGGGACAGGGGGAACGTAATTCACCCCTCCACTTT. Translating it yields CASSSLGQGERNSPLHF.

The chain recombines TRBV5-5 with TRBJ1-4; D remains ambiguous. This CDR3 is built from 16 residues. CDR1 is SGHKS and CDR2 is YYEKEE in the germline V gene (reference sequence). The V end lost 1 base, the J end lost 7 bases, and 17 bases lay between the germline ends. For the CDR3, the DNA is TGTGCCAGCAGCTTGAATTTGGTGGAGCGGGGTGAAAAACTGTTTTTT. Its translation is CASSLNLVERGEKLFF.

Concerning this clonotype itself: Being one base from a much bigger clone, this may be a read error. The chain combines TRBV10-3 with TRBJ2-6; possibly TRBD2 for D (5 bases). V was cut by 5 bases and J by 1 base, with 9 bases left in between. Germline values: CDR1 ENHRY, CDR2 SYGVKD. CDR3 size: 15 residues. CDR3 coding DNA: TGTGCCATCAGTTACACTAGGTCTGGGGCCAACGTCCTGACTTTC. Protein product: CAISYTRSGANVLTF.

Comment on this clonotype: Its ends do not fully match the called genes, so a read error is possible. This chain links TRBV10-3 with TRBJ2-5; 11 nucleotides agree with TRBD2. The CDR3 extends over 16 amino acids. The germline V gene has CDR1 ENHRY and CDR2 SYGVKD. This CDR3 is CASSGGGLAAQETQYF. The CDR3 nucleotides are TGTGCCAGCAGTGGGGGGGGACTAGCGGCCCAAGAGACCCAGTACTTC.

Many counts were recorded for this clonotype. The V gene is TRBV5-1, the J gene TRBJ1-4; TRBD1 aligns across 10 bases. This CDR3 spans 15 amino acids. Losses at the gene ends were 0 bases for V and 8 bases for J; bases not matched to a gene: 4. The germline V gene encodes CDR1 SGHRS and CDR2 YFSETQ. The CDR3 protein is CASSLEGQGYEKLFF. In DNA, the CDR3 is TGCGCCAGCAGCTTGGAGGGACAGGGGTACGAAAAACTGTTTTTT.

This chain joins TRBV9 and TRBJ1-1, with D hard to call. The CDR3 runs 13 residues. V lost 0 bases and J 4 bases, leaving 7 bases between the germline ends. From germline, CDR1 is SGDLS and CDR2 YYNGEE. The DNA of the CDR3 is TGTGCCAGCAGCGTAGGGGGTAGCACTGAAGCTTTCTTT. Its translation is CASSVGGSTEAFF.

The V and J genes are TRBV2 and TRBJ2-5; TRBD1 aligns across 9 bases. The CDR3 consists of 15 residues. The V segment lost 1 base and the J segment 4 bases; nucleotides outside the gene matches: 4. Germline-derived CDR1 and CDR2 are SNHLY and FYNNEI. The CDR3: CASSEGGQGTETQYF. DNA of the CDR3: TGTGCCAGCAGTGAAGGGGGACAGGGAACAGAGACCCAGTACTTC.